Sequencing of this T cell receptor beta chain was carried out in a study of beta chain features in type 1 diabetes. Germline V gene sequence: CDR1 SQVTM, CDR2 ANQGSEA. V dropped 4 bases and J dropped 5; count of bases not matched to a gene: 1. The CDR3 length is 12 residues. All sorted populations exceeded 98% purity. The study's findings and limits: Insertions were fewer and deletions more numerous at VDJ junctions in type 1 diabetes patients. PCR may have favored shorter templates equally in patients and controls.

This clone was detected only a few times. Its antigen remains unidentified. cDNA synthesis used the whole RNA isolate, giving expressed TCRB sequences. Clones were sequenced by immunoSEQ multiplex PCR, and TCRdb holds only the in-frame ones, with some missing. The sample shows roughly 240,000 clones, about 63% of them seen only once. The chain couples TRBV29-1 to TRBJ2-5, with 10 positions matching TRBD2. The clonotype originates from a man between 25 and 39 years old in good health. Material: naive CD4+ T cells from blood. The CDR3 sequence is CSVASGSETQYF. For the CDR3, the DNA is TGCAGCGTTGCTAGCGGGAGTGAGACCCAGTACTTC.